This TCR beta chain was profiled in a study of blood T cells in healthy people across ages (dated by TCRdb to 2013 to 2016). For context, the study as a whole: Template switching captured roughly one uniquely barcoded TCR beta cDNA molecule per two T cells in model experiments. The donors were divided into four age groups: young (average around 16 years), middle-aged (about 40), aged (about 61) and long-lived (about 84). To track age-related changes in TCR beta repertoire diversity, the study relied on deep sequencing normalized with unique cDNA molecular identifiers. The study analyzed two additional independent replicas of 1 million unique cDNA reads from the same blood draw for two donors, one aged 18 to 29 and one aged 80 or older. To avoid experimental bias, donors of different ages were distributed randomly across sequencing lanes. On the study overall, not on this receptor specifically: As age increased, observed TCR beta diversity per million T cells dropped in a roughly linear way, and a significant reduction was already evident by age 40. Because donor CMV infection status was unknown, age-related changes in expanded clonotypes were potentially confounded. Bulk unsorted PBMC profiling prevented conclusive comparison of naive and antigen-experienced compartments. Estimates of total diversity based on one million sequenced T cells were regarded as lower bounds and as underestimates. Compared with the aged group, more naive CD4+ T cells, fewer expanded clones and increased TCR diversity were shown by the long-lived group, suggesting age selection. There was a strong correlation between observed TCR beta diversity and the percentage of naive T cells measured by flow cytometry.

Donors were 39 systemically healthy Caucasian individuals from Russia aged roughly 6 to 90 years. About 10 milliliters of peripheral blood were drawn from each donor into EDTA-treated Vacutainer tubes. Ficoll-Paque density-gradient centrifugation was used to isolate PBMCs, with at least 6.5 million per sample. Total RNA, at least 6 micrograms per sample, was extracted from PBMCs with Trizol reagent. For every donor, an aliquot of PBMCs went through flow cytometry to measure the percentages of naive CD45RAhigh/CD27high T cells. The CDR3 contains 14 residues, cysteine and phenylalanine counted. The kept DNA is CDR3 alone, 42 bases in frame from the first base. CDR1 and CDR2, looked up from the germline V gene, are SGHDT and YYEEEE. Trimmed from V: 3 bases; trimmed from J: 4 bases; junction bases lacking a gene match: 4. On this clonotype: What this receptor recognizes is not known. No base quality values were provided; no much bigger clone lies one nucleotide off.

Receptor libraries were prepared by 5' RACE. Sequencing instrument: Illumina HiSeq 2500. A second roughly 6 to 12 cycle PCR used a sample-barcoded 5' primer and a J-beta primer mix. A template-switch 5' adaptor carrying 12 random nucleotides introduced a unique molecular identifier onto each TCR beta cDNA molecule. Each sample yielded at least 3 million CDR3-containing paired-end reads. All of the RNA was converted into first-strand cDNA using the Mint cDNA synthesis kit, with a TRBC-specific oligonucleotide serving as the primer. All cDNA was treated with uracil-DNA glycosylase and then went through a first 18-cycle PCR with the universal primers M1SS and BC2_uni_R. For the original study's pipeline: For normalization, 1 million high-quality reads were randomly selected from each sample, with every read carrying a distinct molecular identifier. Instead of being binned into consensus sequences, reads that shared molecular identifiers were thrown out. CDR3 identification, clonotype clustering and error correction used MiTCR with a Q25 quality threshold and the strictest error-elimination algorithm. A nonparametric unseen species model with Euler transformation was used to estimate lower-bound total TCR beta diversity. TCRdb handled the public reads itself, with Q25 trimming in fastp and clone calling in MiXCR, and kept productive beta chains. Each CDR3 protein gets just one entry, which takes the most common genes and DNA from the rows behind it. TCRdb's processing, not the authors' own work, is the source of the V and J calls. The sample has over 1,500,000 distinct CDR3 sequences on record, 49% of them singletons. The ten largest clonotypes hold less than 2.5% of the sample.

Material for sequencing was blood. This clonotype was sampled from a woman in her 40s in good health. This chain is built from TRBV5-6 and TRBJ1-2, with 9 junctional bases fitting TRBD1. CDR3 loop: CASSYRGPAYGYTF. The DNA sequence reads TGTGCCAGCAGCTACAGGGGGCCCGCCTATGGCTACACCTTC.